The rows below give T cell receptor beta chains drawn from one sample of a study of T cell changes during pregnancy in multiple sclerosis. Data came from immunoSEQ multiplex PCR; TCRdb stores just in-frame clones and leaves some out. The data hold about 12,000 clones, with 88% observed a single time. The sequenced sample was CD8+ T cells from peripheral blood mononuclear cells, obtained in the second trimester of pregnancy. These receptor sequences come from a female donor in good health, enrolled as a control in a pregnancy study. Both conserved end residues are part of each CDR3. D genes are given only for firm matches. Clone size is shown for a subset of rows, as once, few, many or a class of expanded clone.

TRBJ1-2 | TRBV5-4 | - | - | TGTGCCAGCAGCTTGGTGCCGGGTCGCTATGGCTACACCTTC | CASSLVPGRYGYTF
TRBJ1-2 | TRBV2 | TRBD1 | once | TGTGCCAGCTCTAACAGGGGATCTGATGGCTACACCTTC | CASSNRGSDGYTF
TRBJ2-7 | TRBV5-4 | - | - | TGTGCCAGCACGAGGGGGACGGAGGCTGTGGGGGAGCAGTACTTC | CASTRGTEAVGEQYF
TRBJ2-4 | TRBV27 | - | - | TGTGCCAGCAGTTGGGTCCGGGGCGGGATGAACATTCAGTACTTC | CASSWVRGGMNIQYF
TRBJ2-2 | TRBV9 | TRBD2 | - | TGTGCCAGCAGCGTAGGCGTATGGGAGCGGGACGGACCGGGGGAGCTGTTTTTT | CASSVGVWERDGPGELFF
TRBJ1-3 | TRBV6-7 | - | - | TGTGCCGCGAAGCAGGGCTCTGGAAACACCATATATTTT | CAAKQGSGNTIYF
TRBJ2-1 | TRBV10-2 | TRBD2 | - | TGCGCCAGCGGAATCCCGGGACTAGCGGGGGGAGGTAGGGATGAGCAGTTCTTC | CASGIPGLAGGGRDEQFF
TRBJ2-7 | TRBV4-1 | - | - | TGCGCCAGCAGCCAACCGACCACACAGGGTTACGAGCAGTACTTC | CASSQPTTQGYEQYF
TRBJ2-7 | TRBV11-3 | TRBD1 | - | TGTGCCAGCAGCTTACAGGGACAGTCCTACGAGCAGTACTTC | CASSLQGQSYEQYF
TRBJ1-1 | TRBV2 | TRBD1 | - | TGTGCCAGCAGTACAGGGGTAAACACTGAAGCTTTCTTT | CASSTGVNTEAFF
TRBJ1-5 | TRBV19 | TRBD1 | - | TGTGCCAGTAGTATGGGGACAGGGGGCAATCAGCCCCAGCATTTT | CASSMGTGGNQPQHF
TRBJ2-7 | TRBV28 | TRBD1 | - | TGTGCCAGCAGCCCCTATCCCGGACAGGGGGAGCCCTACGAGCAGTACTTC | CASSPYPGQGEPYEQYF
TRBJ2-1 | TRBV11-3 | TRBD2 | - | TGTGCCAGCTCCCTAGCGGGAGGGTCCTACAATGAGCAGTTCTTC | CASSLAGGSYNEQFF
TRBJ2-7 | TRBV7-9 | TRBD2 | - | TGTGCCAGCAGGTCCGGGGGGGGGCGCGAGCAGTACTTC | CASRSGGGREQYF
TRBJ1-1 | TRBV21-1 | - | - | TGTGCCAGCAGCAAAGCCGGGTTATACACTGAAGCTTTCTTT | CASSKAGLYTEAFF
TRBJ2-1 | TRBV28 | - | few | TGTGCCAGCAGTTTCCCTATTAATGAGCAGTTCTTC | CASSFPINEQFF
TRBJ2-1 | TRBV5-5 | TRBD2 | - | TGTGCCAGCAGCTTGCTCGTCGGGCTAGCGGGGGGGCCAGGGAATGAGCAGTTCTTC | CASSLLVGLAGGPGNEQFF
TRBJ2-5 | TRBV10-3 | TRBD2 | - | TGTGCCATCAGTGCTGCGGGACTAGCCATAAAAGAGACCCAGTACTTC | CAISAAGLAIKETQYF
TRBJ2-7 | TRBV6-1 | - | - | TGTGCCAGCAGTGCGGGACACCAACTCTACGAGCAGTACTTC | CASSAGHQLYEQYF
TRBJ2-5 | TRBV5-6 | TRBD2 | - | TGTGCCAGCAGCCCACCCCGGGACTATAAAGAGACCCAGTACTTC | CASSPPRDYKETQYF
TRBJ2-3 | TRBV5-4 | TRBD2 | - | TGTGCCAGCAGCTTTCCGACTAGCCGGGGGGTGAGGAGCACAGATACGCAGTATTTT | CASSFPTSRGVRSTDTQYF
TRBJ1-2 | TRBV6-5 | TRBD1 | - | TGTGCCAGCAACACTGGGACAGGGGATGGCTACACCTTC | CASNTGTGDGYTF
TRBJ1-5 | TRBV19 | - | - | TGTGCCAGTAGAACAGTAACAGGGAATCAGCCCCAGCATTTT | CASRTVTGNQPQHF
TRBJ2-5 | TRBV13 | - | - | TGTGCCAGCAGCTCCCTTAAGCGTGAGCAGTACTTC | CASSSLKREQYF
TRBJ1-2 | TRBV5-1 | TRBD1 | - | TGCGCCAGCAGCCCGGAGACGGTAGGGGGCTGGAGCGGCTACACCTTC | CASSPETVGGWSGYTF
TRBJ2-7 | TRBV13 | TRBD1 | - | TGTGCCAGCAGTCAACAGGGGTACGAGCAGTACTTC | CASSQQGYEQYF
TRBJ1-1 | TRBV7-9 | - | - | TGTGCCAGCAGCTTAGTGACAGGCTACACTGAAGCTTTCTTT | CASSLVTGYTEAFF
TRBJ2-3 | TRBV5-1 | TRBD1 | - | TGCGCCAGCAGCTTGGGGACAGGGGCCCATACGCAGTATTTT | CASSLGTGAHTQYF
TRBJ2-1 | TRBV6-4 | - | - | TGTGCCAGCAGTGTTAATGGCGAGGTCGGAGGGTCTAAGCAGTTCTTC | CASSVNGEVGGSKQFF
TRBJ2-2 | TRBV28 | - | - | TGTGCCAGCAGTAGGTTCGGAGTTACCGGGGAGCTGTTTTTT | CASSRFGVTGELFF
TRBJ2-1 | TRBV7-3 | TRBD2 | - | TGTGCCAGCAGCCTCCTCGGGGGGGTAAGCAATGAGCAGTTCTTC | CASSLLGGVSNEQFF
TRBJ2-3 | TRBV6-1 | TRBD2 | medium-sized | TGTGCCAGCAGTGAAGCACTAGCGGGGGGGTTTTCAGATACGCAGTATTTT | CASSEALAGGFSDTQYF
TRBJ2-7 | TRBV27 | - | - | TGTGCCAGCAGTAAAAATCAGGGCCGGGAGCAGTACTTC | CASSKNQGREQYF
TRBJ1-1 | TRBV19 | TRBD1 | - | TGTGCCAGTAAGGACAGGGGGAGGCGAGGTTCTGAAGCTTTCTTT | CASKDRGRRGSEAFF
TRBJ1-5 | TRBV30 | - | - | TGTGCCTGGAGTGTAGATTCTCCGGGATCAAGGCAGCCCCAGCATTTT | CAWSVDSPGSRQPQHF
TRBJ1-2 | TRBV18 | - | - | TGTGCCAGCTCAAAGCGGGGCGTCGGCTATGGCTACACCTTC | CASSKRGVGYGYTF
TRBJ2-1 | TRBV11-2 | TRBD2 | - | TGTGCCAGCAGCTTCCAGGGACTAGCGGGGGTATATGAGCAGTTCTTC | CASSFQGLAGVYEQFF
TRBJ1-1 | TRBV7-3 | - | - | TGTGCCAGCAGCTCTATAGAGGGCACTGAAGCTTTCTTT | CASSSIEGTEAFF
TRBJ2-1 | TRBV19 | TRBD2 | - | TGTGCCAGTAGTATACCTGGGACTAGCGGGGCCTACAATGAGCAGTTCTTC | CASSIPGTSGAYNEQFF
TRBJ2-7 | TRBV6-1 | TRBD1 | - | TGTGCCACCGGGACAGGGTATCGGGAGCAGTACTTC | CATGTGYREQYF
TRBJ2-1 | TRBV7-9 | TRBD2 | - | TGTGCCAGCGGGAGGACTAGCGGGGACAATGAGCAGTTCTTC | CASGRTSGDNEQFF
TRBJ2-7 | TRBV7-6 | - | - | TGTGCCAGCAGCTTAATGGGGGGATACGAGCAGTACTTC | CASSLMGGYEQYF
TRBJ2-7 | TRBV4-3 | TRBD2 | - | TGCGCCAGCAGCCAAGAACTCGGGGAGGGCTTCTACGAGCAGTACTTC | CASSQELGEGFYEQYF
TRBJ2-3 | TRBV29-1 | - | - | TGCAGCGTTGTTCCGACAGGAGCCACAGATACGCAGTATTTT | CSVVPTGATDTQYF
TRBJ2-7 | TRBV27 | TRBD2 | - | TGTGCCAGCAGTTACACTAGCGCCGAGAGCTCCTACGAGCAGTACTTC | CASSYTSAESSYEQYF
TRBJ2-3 | TRBV28 | TRBD2 | - | TGTGCCAGCCCCCTTCATAAAGTAGCGGGAATAACAGATACGCAGTATTTT | CASPLHKVAGITDTQYF